These 23 T cell receptor beta chains came from one sample sequenced in a study of technical replicates of blood from several donors. TCRdb keeps only in-frame clones here, not all; method: immunoSEQ multiplex PCR. The data contain tens of thousands of clones, around 95% of them singletons. Sequenced input: T cells isolated from PBMCs. These receptor sequences come from a human donor in good health.

This chain connects TRBV4-2 to TRBJ2-5; TRBD2 matches 9 bases. In germline, CDR1 is LGHNA, CDR2 YNFKEQ. There are 17 residues in the CDR3. V lost 4 bases and J lost 10; bases outside the gene matches: 19. CDR3 bases: TGTGCCAGCAGCCCCGAGGTCCTAGCGGGAAGTTTTAGTAACCAGTACTTC. The encoded protein is CASSPEVLAGSFSNQYF.

The chain couples TRBV7-9 to TRBJ2-7; tentatively, D is TRBD2 (6 bases). The germline gives CDR1 SEHNR, CDR2 FQNEAQ (reference sequence). V lost 7 bases and J 3 bases, leaving 13 bases between the germline ends. This CDR3 region has 13 residues. CDR3 sequence (DNA): TGTGCCAGCATTCTTTCGCGGGGCTACGAGCAGTACTTC. This translates into CASILSRGYEQYF.

V is TRBV13 and J is TRBJ1-2, with 7 bases matching TRBD1. The ends lost 5 bases at V and 1 base at J; junction bases unmatched: 7. The length of the CDR3 is 15 residues. Germline assignment: CDR1 PRHDT and CDR2 FYEKMQ (reference sequence). The CDR3 reads CASSGTVFLNYGYTF. CDR3 bases: TGTGCCAGCAGCGGGACAGTTTTCCTTAACTATGGCTACACCTTC.

The chain links TRBV6-5 to TRBJ1-3; maybe TRBD1 (6 bases). The CDR3 is 16 residues long. From germline, CDR1 is MNHEY and CDR2 SVGAGI. Trimming shortened V by 2 bases and J by 1 base, and 12 bases separated the two germline ends. The DNA of the CDR3 is TGTGCCAGCAGTTACAATGCCCAGGGGTCTGGAAACACCATATATTTT. Translated, it gives CASSYNAQGSGNTIYF.

The V and J genes are TRBV5-6 and TRBJ1-1; no reliable D call. Trimming left V 3 bases short and J 8 bases short, with 11 bases between. The CDR3 covers 12 residues. Per the germline V gene, CDR1 is SGHDT and CDR2 is YYEEEE. The CDR3 sequence: CASSSGTPEAFF. The CDR3 coding sequence is TGTGCCAGCAGCTCGGGAACACCAGAAGCTTTCTTT.

V usage is TRBV19 and J usage is TRBJ2-1, with 7 bases aligning to TRBD1. Unmatched junction bases numbered 2, after V lost 4 bases and J lost 5 bases. CDR1 is LNHDA and CDR2 is SQIVND in the germline V gene (reference sequence). CDR3 length: 13 residues. CDR3 DNA sequence: TGTGCCAGTAGTAGCGGACAGGACAATGAGCAGTTCTTC. Protein sequence: CASSSGQDNEQFF.

The chain has TRBV27 and TRBJ2-7; D ambiguous. CDR1 and CDR2 (germline): MNHEY, SMNVEV (reference sequence). Trimming pared 0 bases from V and 3 bases from J, leaving 9 bases between. CDR3 length: 14 residues. CDR3 coding DNA: TGTGCCAGCAGTTTATCGTGGAACAGCTACGAGCAGTACTTC. As protein: CASSLSWNSYEQYF.

The chain carries TRBV9 and TRBJ1-6; no firm D call. The CDR3 is 15 residues long. The germline V gene has CDR1 SGDLS and CDR2 YYNGEE. Trimming left V 3 bases short and J 7 bases short, with 14 bases between. The CDR3 DNA sequence: TGTGCCAGCAGCGGGTCTTGGGGAGAGAATTCACCCCTCCACTTT. Translated: CASSGSWGENSPLHF. Full variable domain (rest looked up from reference TRBV9 and TRBJ1-6): DSGVTQTPKHLITATGQRVTLRCSPRSGDLSVYWYQQSLDQGLQFLIQYYNGEERAKGNILERFSAQQFPDLHSELNLSSLELGDSALYFCASSGSWGENSPLHFGNGTRLTVT.

This clone showed up just once. V is TRBV30 and J is TRBJ1-3, with D tentatively TRBD1 (5 bases). Germline V gene lookup returns CDR1 GTSNPN and CDR2 SVGIG (reference sequence). The ends were cut back, 3 bases at V and 0 bases at J, with 9 bases in the middle. This CDR3 has 14 amino acids. Here the CDR3 reads CAWSGQPSGNTIYF. In DNA, the CDR3 is TGTGCCTGGAGCGGACAACCCTCTGGAAACACCATATATTTT.

The gene calls are TRBV7-2 and TRBJ2-1; D gene unclear. V lost 2 bases to trimming and J lost 4 bases, with 9 bases between them. In germline, CDR1 is SGHTA, CDR2 FQGNSA. The CDR3 is 14 residues long. CDR3 sequence (DNA): TGTGCCAGCAGCTTACCCCTGAGATACAATGAGCAGTTCTTC. This encodes CASSLPLRYNEQFF.

This sequence joins TRBV5-4 and TRBJ1-3; TRBD1 is a possible D gene (5 bases). Between the trimmed V and J ends, which lost 1 base and 4 bases, there was a span of 12 bases. Germline CDR1 SGHNT, CDR2 YYREEE (reference sequence). This CDR3 region has 15 residues. This CDR3 reads CASSLHSGMGNTIYF. CDR3 bases: TGTGCCAGCAGCTTGCATTCAGGGATGGGAAACACCATATATTTT. Full variable domain (missing parts from reference TRBV5-4 and TRBJ1-3): ETGVTQSPTHLIKTRGQQVTLRCSSQSGHNTVSWYQQALGQGPQFIFQYYREEENGRGNFPPRFSGLQFPNYSSELNVNALELDDSALYLCASSLHSGMGNTIYFGEGSWLTVV.

The V gene is TRBV9, the J gene TRBJ1-5, with TRBD1 as a possible D gene (6 bases). V was trimmed by 4 bases and J by 1 base, leaving 12 bases between them. The CDR3 has 15 residues. CDR1 is SGDLS, CDR2 YYNGEE, per germline. This CDR3 reads CASSPQGGSNQPQHF. The DNA for the CDR3 is TGTGCCAGCAGCCCACAGGGTGGGAGCAATCAGCCCCAGCATTTT. The full variable domain, in which reference TRBV9 and TRBJ1-5 provide the parts outside the CDR3, is DSGVTQTPKHLITATGQRVTLRCSPRSGDLSVYWYQQSLDQGLQFLIQYYNGEERAKGNILERFSAQQFPDLHSELNLSSLELGDSALYFCASSPQGGSNQPQHFGDGTRLSIL.

The V call is TRBV9, the J call TRBJ2-1; 9 nucleotides match TRBD1. The CDR3 is 12 amino acids. V gave up 6 bases and J gave up 7 bases; unmatched junction bases: 2. Germline CDR1 SGDLS, CDR2 YYNGEE. CDR3: CASTDRGNEQFF. In nucleotides, the CDR3 is TGTGCCAGCACCGACAGGGGGAATGAGCAGTTCTTC.

The chain has TRBV2 and TRBJ1-4, with TRBD1 identical over 8 bases. CDR1 and CDR2 from the germline V gene are SNHLY and FYNNEI. The V gene end was trimmed by 5 bases and the J gene end by 8 bases; junction bases not matched to a gene: 7. CDR3 length equals 14 residues. The DNA of the CDR3 is TGTGCCAGCAGTCCCCAGGGGGCGTGGGAAAAACTGTTTTTT. Translated, it gives CASSPQGAWEKLFF.

This clone has only one observation. The chain recombines TRBV28 with TRBJ2-3; D may be TRBD2 (6 bases). This CDR3 comprises 16 residues. V dropped 5 bases and J dropped 0 bases, with 15 bases sitting between them. CDR1 and CDR2 (germline): MDHEN, SYDVKM. CDR3 residues: CASSLSRSGSTDTQYF. As DNA, the CDR3 is TGTGCCAGCAGTCTAAGTAGAAGCGGGAGCACAGATACGCAGTATTTT.

The chain's CDR3 is CASSPRREQYF. The CDR3 DNA reads TGTGCCAGCAGTCCCCGGAGAGAGCAGTACTTC. This sequence joins TRBV28 and TRBJ2-7, with D uncertain. Trimming shortened V by 5 bases and J by 7 bases, and 9 bases separated the two germline ends. Per germline, CDR1 MDHEN and CDR2 SYDVKM. This CDR3 has 11 amino acids.

The V gene is TRBV6-1, the J gene TRBJ1-5, with D hard to call. V dropped 2 bases and J dropped 7 bases, with 9 bases sitting between them. This CDR3 comprises 13 residues. Germline assignment: CDR1 MNHNS and CDR2 SASEGT. The CDR3 protein is CASSERGIQPQHF. The CDR3 nucleotides are TGTGCCAGCAGTGAACGCGGGATACAGCCCCAGCATTTT.

The chain joins TRBV11-2 to TRBJ1-3; the match to TRBD1 covers 7 bases. Germline loops: CDR1 SGHAT, CDR2 FQNNGV. V lost 4 bases and J lost 2; bases outside the gene matches: 8. The CDR3 runs 16 residues. CDR3 sequence: CASSWGQSYTGNTIYF. DNA of the CDR3: TGTGCCAGCAGCTGGGGACAGAGCTATACTGGAAACACCATATATTTT.

This chain uses TRBV5-1 with TRBJ1-6, with a tentative D call TRBD1 (6 bases). Germline CDR1 reads SGHRS; CDR2 reads YFSETQ. Deletions cut 4 bases from V and 9 bases from J, with 14 bases between. This CDR3 comprises 14 residues. Here the CDR3 reads CASSGTVGGSPLHF. CDR3 nucleotide sequence: TGCGCCAGCAGCGGGACCGTAGGGGGTTCACCCCTCCACTTT.

The CDR3, as DNA: TGCGCCAGCAGCCAAGCTGGGACAGGCCCCTATAGCAATCAGCCCCAGCATTTT. It codes for CASSQAGTGPYSNQPQHF. The rearrangement uses TRBV4-1 and TRBJ1-5, with TRBD1 matching 8 bases. After removal of 1 base from V and 0 bases from J, the junction contained 8 bases not matched to a gene. Germline values: CDR1 MGHRA, CDR2 YSYEKL. CDR3 length equals 18 residues.

V usage is TRBV9 and J usage is TRBJ2-5; perhaps TRBD1 as D (6 bases). CDR1 and CDR2 from the germline V gene are SGDLS and YYNGEE. Between the trimmed V and J ends, which lost 2 bases and 5 bases, there was a span of 13 bases. The CDR3 extends over 14 amino acids. CDR3 residues: CASSVTGPGETQYF. The CDR3 nucleotides read TGTGCCAGCAGCGTTACAGGGCCCGGGGAGACCCAGTACTTC.

The chain couples TRBV5-1 to TRBJ1-2, with D perhaps matching TRBD1 (5 bases). Per germline, CDR1 SGHRS and CDR2 YFSETQ. V lost 4 bases and J 4 bases, leaving 14 bases between the germline ends. There are 14 residues in the CDR3. CDR3 DNA sequence: TGCGCCAGCAGCCCGACGGGGGAAGGCTATGGCTACACCTTC. It codes for CASSPTGEGYGYTF. Supplemented by reference TRBV5-1 and TRBJ1-2, the full variable domain reads KAGVTQTPRYLIKTRGQQVTLSCSPISGHRSVSWYQQTPGQGLQFLFEYFSETQRNKGNFPGRFSGRQFSNSRSEMNVSTLELGDSALYLCASSPTGEGYGYTFGSGTRLTVV.

The genes are TRBV10-1 and TRBJ2-5; 9 bases map to TRBD1. This CDR3 is 15 amino acids long. J lost 5 bases, V lost 2 bases, and 6 bases had no gene match. Germline lookup yields CDR1 WNHNN and CDR2 SYGVQD (reference sequence). The CDR3 region has the DNA TGCGCCAGCAGTGAGGATAAGGGGACAGGGGAGACCCAGTACTTC. It translates to CASSEDKGTGETQYF.